These 28 T cell receptor beta chains came from one sample sequenced in a study of OX40 agonist ivuxolimab in advanced cancers. TCRdb's copy holds only in-frame clones and misses some; the assay was immunoSEQ multiplex PCR. The table lists under 50,000 clones, around four fifths of them singletons. Specimen: CD4+ or CD8+ T cells sorted from blood, collected in a trial of the OX40 agonist ivuxolimab. The origin of the receptors is an adult with an advanced solid tumor such as melanoma, head and neck, liver or kidney cancer.

This chain connects TRBV7-9 to TRBJ1-1; a possible D gene is TRBD1 (6 bases). Trimming pared 5 bases from V and 3 bases from J, leaving 13 bases between. CDR1 is SEHNR, CDR2 FQNEAQ, per germline (reference sequence). There are 14 residues in the CDR3. CDR3 nucleotides: TGTGCCAGCAGCAGTCAGGGGCGTGACACTGAAGCTTTCTTT. It specifies CASSSQGRDTEAFF.

This clone has only a few counts. The CDR3 reads CASSPRDASYEQYF. The CDR3 DNA reads TGTGCCAGCAGCCCGCGGGACGCTTCCTACGAGCAGTACTTC. The chain joins TRBV7-9 to TRBJ2-7; possibly TRBD2 for D (6 bases). The CDR3 is made up of 14 amino acids. Trimming cost V 5 bases and J 1 base, with 12 bases left between them. The germline V gene encodes CDR1 SEHNR and CDR2 FQNEAQ (reference sequence).

This clone was recorded only once. This rearrangement joins TRBV19 to TRBJ2-7; D may correspond to TRBD1 or TRBD2 (5 bases each). The V end was cut by 5 bases, the J end by 2 bases, with 16 bases between. The CDR3 is made up of 15 amino acids. Germline-derived CDR1 and CDR2 are LNHDA and SQIVND (reference sequence). CDR3 loop: CASSPLRDGTYEQYF. The CDR3 DNA follows: TGTGCCAGTAGTCCGCTTCGGGACGGTACCTACGAGCAGTACTTC.

V is TRBV11-2 and J is TRBJ2-5, with D tentatively TRBD2 (5 bases). The ends were cut back, 0 bases at V and 3 bases at J, with 17 bases in the middle. Germline V lookup: CDR1 SGHAT, CDR2 FQNNGV. The CDR3 is made up of 17 amino acids. CDR3 sequence reads: CASSLDPRGLLEETQYF. In nucleotides, the CDR3 is TGTGCCAGCAGCTTAGATCCCCGAGGACTTTTAGAAGAGACCCAGTACTTC.

This clone showed up just a few times. This chain uses TRBV2 with TRBJ2-7; D unresolved. Trimming removed 1 base at V and 11 bases at J, with 15 bases between. This CDR3 is 13 amino acids long. Germline CDR1 and CDR2: SNHLY and FYNNEI. DNA for the CDR3: TGTGCCAGCAGTGAAGACCTACCCCTTAGGGAGTACTTC. Its translation is CASSEDLPLREYF.

The chain employs TRBV29-1 and TRBJ2-1, with a possible D match to TRBD1 (6 bases). Germline V gene data show CDR1 as SQVTM and CDR2 as ANQGSEA. V lost 4 bases and J 12 bases, leaving 10 bases between the germline ends. This CDR3 comprises 10 residues. The chain's CDR3 is CSVGTDLQFF. CDR3 nucleotides: TGCAGCGTTGGGACAGACCTGCAGTTCTTC.

The chain links TRBV7-8 to TRBJ1-2; 9 nucleotides match TRBD1. The CDR3 covers 17 residues. Germline assignment: CDR1 SGHVS and CDR2 FQNEAQ. After removal of 8 bases from V and 6 bases from J, the junction contained 19 bases not matched to a gene. The CDR3 loop is CASSTQRDREKDDGYTF. As DNA, the CDR3 is TGTGCCAGCTCCACCCAAAGGGACAGGGAAAAAGATGATGGCTACACCTTC.

V gene TRBV10-2 combines with J gene TRBJ2-1; 8 nucleotides match TRBD2. The CDR3 sequence is 19 residues long. Germline trimming cut 1 base from V and 0 bases from J; bases unmatched to any gene: 11. Germline lookup yields CDR1 WSHSY and CDR2 SAAADI. Here the CDR3 DNA reads TGCGCCAGCAGTGAGTGGGGACTAGGAATTAAGAGCTCCTACAATGAGCAGTTCTTC. It is translated as CASSEWGLGIKSSYNEQFF.

The chain combines TRBV6-9 with TRBJ2-2, with D possibly matching TRBD2 (5 bases). The CDR3 has 15 residues. In germline, CDR1 is MNHGY, CDR2 SVAAGI. The V and J ends lost 3 bases and 1 base respectively, with 9 bases between them. This chain's CDR3 is CASSYGVRNTGELFF. As DNA, the CDR3 is TGTGCCAGCAGTTACGGGGTTCGGAACACCGGGGAGCTGTTTTTT.

The genes are TRBV28 and TRBJ2-7; 8 positions agree with TRBD1. The ends lost 5 bases at V and 4 bases at J; junction bases unmatched: 7. This CDR3 contains 14 residues. Per the germline V gene, CDR1 is MDHEN and CDR2 is SYDVKM. This CDR3 reads CASSLTGEKYEQYF. Written as DNA, the CDR3 is TGTGCCAGCAGTCTGACAGGGGAGAAGTACGAGCAGTACTTC.

The chain combines TRBV2 with TRBJ2-1; a possible D gene is TRBD1 (5 bases). The V end was cut by 5 bases, the J end by 6 bases, with 8 bases between. The CDR3 extends over 12 amino acids. Germline CDR1 and CDR2: SNHLY and FYNNEI. The CDR3: CASSFQGNEQFF. CDR3 nucleotides: TGTGCCAGCAGTTTTCAGGGCAATGAGCAGTTCTTC.

The V call is TRBV6-6, the J call TRBJ2-5; weak D call: TRBD2 (7 bases). The germline gives CDR1 MNHNY, CDR2 SVGAGI (reference sequence). V was clipped by 2 bases and J by 3 bases, with 16 bases between them. This CDR3 has 16 amino acids. The CDR3 DNA reads as TGTGCCAGCAGTTACCGCCGAGGGGGGAGGGAAGAGACCCAGTACTTC. Amino acids: CASSYRRGGREETQYF.

V is TRBV4-2 and J is TRBJ2-3, with TRBD1 as a possible D gene (6 bases). Germline values: CDR1 LGHNA, CDR2 YNFKEQ. The ends were cut back, 1 base at V and 2 bases at J, with 13 bases in the middle. The CDR3 is 16 amino acids. The CDR3 nucleotides are TGTGCCAGCAGCCAAGTCAAGGGACACAACACAGATACGCAGTATTTT. This gives the protein CASSQVKGHNTDTQYF.

This clone appeared a single time. The chain combines TRBV4-1 with TRBJ1-6; D is unclear. The CDR3 spans 13 residues. CDR1 and CDR2 from the germline V gene are MGHRA and YSYEKL. V lost 4 bases and J 13 bases, leaving 14 bases between the germline ends. CDR3: CASSPPSWHPLHF. The CDR3 nucleotides are TGCGCCAGCAGCCCACCCTCCTGGCACCCCCTCCACTTT.

This clone is medium-sized. As DNA, the CDR3 is TGTGCCAGCAGTTTAATCCGCCCCTACGAGCAGTACTTC. Translation: CASSLIRPYEQYF. The rearrangement links TRBV28 to TRBJ2-7; no firm D call. Germline CDR1 and CDR2: MDHEN and SYDVKM. The V and J ends lost 2 bases and 2 bases respectively, with 7 bases between them. The CDR3 consists of 13 residues. Drawing the rest from reference TRBV28 and TRBJ2-7, the complete variable domain is DVKVTQSSRYLVKRTGEKVFLECVQDMDHENMFWYRQDPGLGLRLIYFSYDVKMKEKGDIPEGYSVSREKKERFSLILESASTNQTSMYLCASSLIRPYEQYFGPGTRLTVT.

The chain links TRBV6-6 to TRBJ1-3; D possibly corresponds to TRBD1 (5 bases). CDR1 and CDR2 (germline): MNHNY, SVGAGI (reference sequence). V lost 7 bases and J lost 1, with 11 bases in between. The CDR3 spans 14 residues. CDR3 DNA sequence: TGTGCCAGCACCAAAGGGGATTCTGGAAACACCATATATTTT. Translation gives CASTKGDSGNTIYF.

The chain joins TRBV10-3 to TRBJ2-2; 7 bases line up with TRBD1. Germline V CDR1 and CDR2: ENHRY, SYGVKD. V lost 8 bases, J lost 2 bases, and 8 bases stayed unmatched. The CDR3 extends over 15 amino acids. In DNA, the CDR3 is TGTGCCATCGGGGGACAGCGAGTCAACACCGGGGAGCTGTTTTTT. Amino acids: CAIGGQRVNTGELFF.

The gene calls are TRBV5-1 and TRBJ2-1; D not certain. The CDR3 length is 15 residues. V was cut by 1 base and J by 2 bases, with 10 bases left in between. Per germline, CDR1 SGHRS and CDR2 YFSETQ. The CDR3 region is CASSLSSRAYNEQFF. The CDR3 DNA reads as TGCGCCAGCAGCTTGAGTTCTAGAGCCTACAATGAGCAGTTCTTC.

This clone was seen only a few times. The chain recombines TRBV6-6 with TRBJ1-3; 7 bases line up with TRBD1. The V gene's germline CDR1 is MNHNY and CDR2 SVGAGI (reference sequence). Trimming cost V 2 bases and J 3 bases; bases outside gene matches: 4. CDR3 size: 15 residues. The CDR3 sequence is CASSYEGARGNTIYF. The CDR3 DNA follows: TGTGCCAGCAGTTACGAGGGGGCGCGTGGAAACACCATATATTTT.

For the CDR3, the DNA is TGTGCCTGGCGGGACAGGAGGTTCTACGAGCAGTACTTC. Translation gives CAWRDRRFYEQYF. The chain carries TRBV30 and TRBJ2-7; 8 positions match TRBD1. Germline trimming cut 5 bases from V and 3 bases from J; bases unmatched to any gene: 6. Germline CDR1 and CDR2: GTSNPN and SVGIG (reference sequence). The CDR3 covers 13 residues.

J is TRBJ2-5 and V is TRBV18; D is perhaps TRBD1 (5 bases). The CDR3 covers 15 residues. V was trimmed by 1 base and J by 5 bases, leaving 14 bases between them. Germline lookup yields CDR1 KGHSH and CDR2 LQKENI. This CDR3 reads CASSPRTGTGETQYF. The CDR3 region has the DNA TGTGCCAGCTCACCACGTACCGGTACAGGCGAGACCCAGTACTTC. Filled out from reference TRBV18 and TRBJ2-5, the complete variable domain reads NAGVMQNPRHLVRRRGQEARLRCSPMKGHSHVYWYRQLPEEGLKFMVYLQKENIIDESGMPKERFSAEFPKEGPSILRIQQVVRGDSAAYFCASSPRTGTGETQYFGPGTRLLVL.

The chain couples TRBV23-1 to TRBJ2-5; D call uncertain. TRBV23-1 is given ORF status, its function remaining uncertain. The CDR3 spans 12 residues. The germline V and J ends were trimmed by 7 bases and 2 bases, with 8 bases remaining between them. The chain's CDR3 is CASTPTQETQYF. CDR3 nucleotide sequence: TGCGCCAGCACTCCTACTCAAGAGACCCAGTACTTC.

The chain has TRBV16 and TRBJ2-1; the D gene is possibly TRBD2 (5 bases). The CDR3 runs to 14 residues. The ends were cut back, 0 bases at V and 5 bases at J, with 8 bases in the middle. The germline V gene encodes CDR1 KGHSY and CDR2 FQNENV. CDR3 DNA: TGTGCCAGCAGCCAATCCGGGGTGGACAATGAGCAGTTCTTC. This encodes CASSQSGVDNEQFF. Based on the CDR3 plus reference TRBV16 and TRBJ2-1, the full variable domain is GEEVAQTPKHLVRGEGQKAKLYCAPIKGHSYVFWYQQVLKNEFKFLISFQNENVFDETGMPKERFSAKCLPNSPCSLEIQATKLEDSAVYFCASSQSGVDNEQFFGPGTRLTVL.

The chain carries TRBV21-1 and TRBJ2-7; the tabulated D call, TRBD2, remains unverified against the DNA. TRBV21-1 is a pseudogene. The CDR3 is 19 amino acids. The CDR3 nucleotides are TGTGCCAGCAGCAAAATCCGGACTAGCGGGAGTCAAGTAGGCCACGAGCAGTACTTC. Residues: CASSKIRTSGSQVGHEQYF.

J is TRBJ2-2 and V is TRBV6-6, with D perhaps TRBD2 (6 bases). There are 13 residues in the CDR3. Trimming removed 6 bases from V and 1 base from J, with 6 bases in between. In germline, CDR1 is MNHNY, CDR2 SVGAGI (reference sequence). The CDR3 loop reads CASREGNTGELFF. The CDR3, as DNA: TGTGCCAGCAGGGAGGGGAACACCGGGGAGCTGTTTTTT.

As concerns this clone: Other DNA variants within this sample encode the same CDR3. This chain links TRBV4-1 with TRBJ1-5; D is unresolved. Looked up from germline, CDR1 is MGHRA and CDR2 is YSYEKL. The ends were cut back, 0 bases at V and 4 bases at J, with 10 bases in the middle. This CDR3 spans 15 amino acids. CDR3 DNA: TGCGCCAGCAGCCAAGAGGGAAGCGGGAATCAGCCCCAGCATTTT. Its translation is CASSQEGSGNQPQHF.

The chain joins TRBV28 to TRBJ1-4, with D hard to call. CDR1 MDHEN and CDR2 SYDVKM come from the germline V gene. CDR3 length: 13 amino acids. V was trimmed by 6 bases and J by 3 bases, leaving 8 bases between them. CDR3 sequence reads: CASSLLSNEKLFF. The DNA of the CDR3 is TGTGCCAGCAGCCTCCTTTCTAATGAAAAACTGTTTTTT.

This chain links TRBV7-9 with TRBJ1-1; D unclear. This CDR3 is built from 18 residues. V gave up 4 bases and J gave up 5 bases, with 26 bases separating them. CDR1 and CDR2 (germline): SEHNR, FQNEAQ (reference sequence). CDR3 loop: CASSSLSPDPGEGTEAFF. The CDR3 DNA is TGTGCCAGCAGCTCATTATCCCCGGACCCGGGAGAGGGAACTGAAGCTTTCTTT.